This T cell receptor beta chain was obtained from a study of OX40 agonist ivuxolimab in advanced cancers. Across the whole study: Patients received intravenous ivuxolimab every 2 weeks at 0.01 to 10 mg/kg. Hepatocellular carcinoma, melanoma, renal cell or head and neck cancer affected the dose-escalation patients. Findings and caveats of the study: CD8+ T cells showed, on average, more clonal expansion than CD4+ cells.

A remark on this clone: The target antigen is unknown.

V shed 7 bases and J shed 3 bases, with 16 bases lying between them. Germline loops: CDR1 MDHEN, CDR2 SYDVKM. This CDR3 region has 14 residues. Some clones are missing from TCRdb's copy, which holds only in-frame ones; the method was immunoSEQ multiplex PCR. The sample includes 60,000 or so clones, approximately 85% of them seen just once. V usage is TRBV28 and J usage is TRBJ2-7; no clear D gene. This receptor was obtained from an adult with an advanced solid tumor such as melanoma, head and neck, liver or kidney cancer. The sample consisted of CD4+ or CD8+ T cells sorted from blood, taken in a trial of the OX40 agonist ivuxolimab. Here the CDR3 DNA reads TGTGCCAGCACCACCCCCATAAGCTACTACGAGCAGTACTTC. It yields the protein CASTTPISYYEQYF.